This T cell receptor (beta chain) is from a study of early T cells in non-severe SARS-CoV-2 infection. Study overall: The authors sequenced bulk RNA from unsorted whole blood, leaving chains unpaired.

Unique molecular identifier tags were affixed to discrete cDNA molecules. TCRdb re-called the 5' RACE reads with MiXCR, one entry per CDR3 protein. Among over 85,000 distinct CDR3 sequences, around 13% were seen once, and the ten largest hold around 3.7%. This clonotype was detected many times. Trimming removed 6 bases at V and 1 base at J, with 3 bases between. This CDR3 comprises 11 residues. The germline gives CDR1 MDHEN, CDR2 SYDVKM. The receptor was derived from an adult who was a healthcare worker with PCR-confirmed SARS-CoV-2 infection or an uninfected control (not recorded which). This specimen consisted of whole blood, obtained at baseline. This chain joins TRBV28 and TRBJ1-2, with D unclear. This CDR3 is CASRDNYGYTF. Written as DNA, the CDR3 is TGTGCCAGCAGAGATAACTATGGCTACACCTTC.